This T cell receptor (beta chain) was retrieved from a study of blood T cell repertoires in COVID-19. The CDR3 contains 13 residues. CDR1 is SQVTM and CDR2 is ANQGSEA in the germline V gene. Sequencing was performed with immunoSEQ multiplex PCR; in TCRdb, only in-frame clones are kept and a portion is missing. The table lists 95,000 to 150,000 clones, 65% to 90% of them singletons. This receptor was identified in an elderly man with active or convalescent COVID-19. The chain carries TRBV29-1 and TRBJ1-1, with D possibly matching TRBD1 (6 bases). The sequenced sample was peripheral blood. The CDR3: CTTSEGQNTEAFF. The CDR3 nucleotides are TGCACCACTTCTGAGGGACAGAACACTGAAGCTTTCTTT.